This entry features one TCR beta chain sequence. Its target antigen remains unknown. The record has no base qualities; no much larger clone is one base away. Preparation of the library involved the immunoSEQ multiplex PCR assay. For the multiplex PCR, a mixture combining 60 forward primers for TCR Vbeta segments and 13 reverse primers for TCR Jbeta segments was used. Amplification of the CDR3 region of rearranged TCR beta genes was performed with a multiplex PCR assay on genomic DNA. The amplified TCR beta libraries were sequenced on the Illumina HiSeq System as 87-base-pair reads. Turning to the authors' computational methods: In a later analysis, 80 million or so unique TCR beta chains were counted across the roughly 700 repertoires, and roughly 9.9 million of these chains were shared by at least two donors. A nearest-neighbor algorithm error-corrected the raw reads and collapsed the reads into unique sequences, merging closely related sequences to remove PCR and sequencing errors. To assign V, D and J gene segments, CDR3 sequences were aligned to IMGT reference sequences. Each retained sequence needed at least a six-nucleotide match to both a V gene segment and a J gene segment. Rearrangements were classified as productive when the CDR3 lacked stop codons and remained in frame with V and J, and all other rearrangements were classified as non-productive. CDR3 was defined according to IMGT convention as the region running from the second conserved V-encoded cysteine to the conserved J-encoded phenylalanine. The earlier analysis of around 640 of the donors excluded sequences that lacked an unambiguous match to a single V gene segment. An earlier analysis of almost 600 of the donors classified V segments as functional when productive rearrangements were above 56.7% and as segregating when the standard deviation between donors was above 5%. A statistical classification framework was built to diagnose cytomegalovirus status from the catalog of TCR beta chain sequences. V and J gene assignment, in a later analysis, came from comparing TCR nucleotide sequences with IMGT/GENE-DB human TR gene sequences. A later analysis assigned CDR3 sequences and most-parsimonious VDJ recombination scenarios with the TCRdist pipeline. A later analysis defined each TCR beta chain by its CDR3 amino acid sequence plus V-gene family, and excluded reads lacking a unique V-gene family. A later analysis removed 592 highly shared, low-generation-probability nucleotide sequences to deal with suspected cross-contamination and a sequencing artifact. In a later analysis, a clonal expansion index for each public chain was calculated from normalized within-repertoire ranks of inferred template counts. Generation probabilities in a later analysis came from a VDJ recombination model fitted to out-of-frame rearrangements, and those results were checked against IGoR. In a later analysis, TCR-TCR, TCR-HLA and TCR-CMV co-occurrence was scored with hypergeometric tests, and a repertoire-size bias correction was applied to TCR pairs. A later analysis estimated false discovery rates by permuting HLA or CMV assignments 20 times. A later analysis grouped co-occurring TCRs with DBSCAN, adding TCRdist sequence similarity when clustering within HLA-allele-positive subsets. Co-occurrence clustering excluded repertoires with fewer than 30,000 or more than 120,000 public chains, plus five with anomalous nucleotide sharing. As stored in TCRdb, this immuneACCESS dataset retains in-frame rearrangements with V and J assigned. A fraction of the clones does not appear; measured against another copy, unresolved V genes explain less than half of the discrepancy, and the remainder lacks a known reason. V and J calls plus clone size are reproduced from that table; the DNA served to infer D and trimming. The sample table records around 160,000 clones; around four fifths of these occur just once. The top ten clones comprise more than 1.2% of the sample.

The data derive from a study of cytomegalovirus exposure and HLA in healthy donors (dated by TCRdb to the late 2010s). At the level of the whole study: According to an earlier analysis of a few hundred of the donors, 150 million to 200 million T cells yielded roughly 110 million unique TCR beta sequences and approximately 300 Gb of sequence data. An early release covering 500 to 750 HLA-typed donors comprised roughly 300 gigabases of sequencing data and approximately 85 million unique TCR sequences. Of the roughly 400 genotyped donors, about 80% fell in the genetic ancestry cluster associated with self-reported Caucasian donors. The study aimed to test whether signatures of past pathogen exposure could be identified by cataloging public T cell receptors. Using immunosequencing, the study profiled T cell repertoires from about 650 subjects and related those repertoires to cytomegalovirus serostatus. In addition to the first cohort of 666 subjects, a separate validation cohort of 100 to 150 different subjects was used. High-throughput TCR immunosequencing, statistical association of individual TCRs with disease status, and machine learning were combined to predict cytomegalovirus infection status. A later analysis re-analyzed previously published TCR beta repertoires from about 600 donors and added high-resolution HLA genotyping to study TCR occurrence patterns. Rather than using new phenotypic data, the later analysis identified candidate immune exposures from TCR beta sequences and from how often those sequences occurred across donors. An earlier analysis of some 500 of the donors applied high-throughput TCR beta sequencing to assess whether each TCR beta V gene segment acted as functional or pseudogenic. Donor age, sex, ethnicity and CMV serostatus were collected together with the repertoire data. In a later genetic analysis, genome-wide SNP genotypes for about 60% of the 666 donors were used, and that subset was treated as a discovery cohort. All discovery cohort repertoires had been generated on a single sequencing platform. HLA typing included class I and class II loci at four-digit resolution. Typing coverage differed by locus: A, B, C, DRB1 and DQB1 were typed in roughly 620-640 donors, DQA1 in approximately 520, DPA1 in nearly 610, and DPB1 in 472. Roughly 5 DR-DQ haplotypes were handled as single units for association and clustering, since linkage in the cohort was strong. On average, roughly 250,000 unique TCR beta nucleotide sequences were sequenced per donor among some 420 genotyped donors of the cohort, with 15% to 20% of those sequences being non-productive.

The cohort consisted of some 670 healthy bone marrow donors. At the time of sampling, all cohort members were nominally healthy, though unrecorded immune exposures were likely present. The donor tested CMV seronegative and was one of the 352 seronegative cohort members. Every donor gave a peripheral blood sample, and the peripheral blood mononuclear cells from that sample were used for TCR beta sequencing. Genomic DNA was extracted from the blood cell samples with the Qiagen DNeasy Blood Extraction Kit. Findings and caveats that apply to the study as a whole: In a later analysis, HLA-associated TCR beta chains showed more clonal expansion and lower generation probabilities than non-associated chains that were equally common. Across donors, most TCR sequences were observed very rarely, whereas some public TCRs were present in many individuals. According to the authors, the approach could potentially be generalized to other disease states and immunological phenotypes. A later analysis reported that several top co-occurrence clusters appeared linked to parvovirus B19, influenza, CMV and Epstein-Barr virus. Because some donors lacked HLA typing at each locus, the association tests relied only on the typed subset. Cytomegalovirus status was reported to be diagnosed by the classifier with high specificity and sensitivity in both the original and validation cohorts. A group of highly shared sequence variants was considered likely to be a technical artifact of the sequencing pipeline. At a false discovery rate of 0.05, a later analysis linked 15,000 to 20,000 TCR beta sequences to specific HLA alleles. A further reported finding was that TCR beta sequences accurately predicted the HLA-A and HLA-B alleles for most subjects in the first cohort. The cohort was sequenced for TCR beta chains only, and without alpha or paired-chain data the features that could be detected were limited. The study gave a list of under 200 TCR beta chains associated with cytomegalovirus. Assigning TCR associations to individual alleles was difficult when HLA alleles, especially DR and DQ, strongly co-occurred. An association between a missense DCLRE1C variant and V-gene and J-gene trimming of TCR beta chains was found in a later genetic analysis and replicated in an independent cohort. An earlier analysis of approximately 600 of the donors showed that most TCR beta V segments appeared in productive rearrangements either about 87% or about 30% of the time, which broadly matched IMGT annotations. Because counts were too low, roughly 17 rarely observed V segments, including chromosome 9 orphons, were left out of the earlier analysis of 587 of the donors. In a later analysis, the rate of TCR association differed among HLA loci, with DRB1 alleles having the most associated TCRs and HLA-C alleles having the fewest. Linkage disequilibrium might explain the correlated functional status among segregating V segments, but an unknown experimental factor could not be ruled out. A later analysis found that most CMV-associated TCR beta chains appeared HLA-restricted, with HLA associations seemingly driven largely by CMV exposure. For the cohort, immune exposure information was limited to CMV serostatus. A few of the identified cytomegalovirus-associated TCR beta chains were confirmed in vitro to be specific for cytomegalovirus antigens. According to a later genetic analysis, donors in an Asian-associated ancestry cluster had fewer N-insertions in productive TCRs than the roughly 670-donor mean. The presence/absence analyses assumed that sequencing depth was roughly uniform across donors, and that assumption may not be true.

The sequence was obtained from a male donor in good health and CMV-seronegative. The sequenced material came from PBMCs.

The nucleotides are TGTGCCTGGAGTGTACCCTACCCTCGGAGACAGGGGGCGAGAGGCTACACCTTC. Its protein is CAWSVPYPRRQGARGYTF. The V and J genes are TRBV30 and TRBJ1-2; 10 central nucleotides agree with TRBD1. The CDR3 has 18 amino acids, counting the end cysteine and phenylalanine. Just the 54-base CDR3 DNA is kept, in frame starting at base 1. CDR1 and CDR2, per the germline V gene (reference sequence), are GTSNPN and SVGIG. V is cut back by 0 bases and J by 8 bases, with 18 bases in the junction unmatched.